This T cell receptor beta chain was captured by sequencing in a study of T cell responses to AZD1222 COVID-19 vaccine. The study, taken as a whole, reports: Reportedly, close to half of spike-specific TCRs are directed against unmutated variant regions.

As for this clone: What it recognizes is unknown.

CDR3 length: 15 amino acids. The ends lost 4 bases at V and 2 bases at J; junction bases unmatched: 9. The germline gives CDR1 SGDLS, CDR2 YYNGEE. Repertoires were generated with immunoSEQ multiplex PCR, while TCRdb's copy carries only in-frame clones and drops some. This sample has 100,000 to 140,000 clones; 90% to 95% occur once, and the top ten carry approximately 5.6%. This sample comprised peripheral blood, obtained 28 days after the second AZD1222 dose. The chain uses TRBV9 and TRBJ2-7; 7 nucleotides match TRBD2. This receptor was obtained from an adult who received the AZD1222 COVID-19 vaccine. The CDR3 DNA is TGTGCCAGCAGCCTTCAAGCGGGATCTGCCTACGAGCAGTACTTC. Translating gives CASSLQAGSAYEQYF.